These 18 T cell receptor beta chains were sequenced from one sample in a study of blood T cells in healthy people across ages. The second PCR ran about 6 to 12 cycles with a sample-barcoded 5' primer and J-beta primers. One entry per CDR3 protein results from TCRdb running MiXCR on the 5' RACE reads. The table lists about 1.4 million distinct CDR3 sequences, roughly 64% of them singletons. The sequenced sample consisted of blood. These receptors came from a man aged 18-30 years in good health.

In this sample, this clonotype turned up a few times. The chain couples TRBV29-1 to TRBJ1-2, with D uncertain. With 0 bases removed from V and 4 bases from J, the gap between germline ends came to 9 bases. The germline CDR1 and CDR2 sequences are SQVTM and ANQGSEA. The CDR3 covers 13 residues. CDR3 bases: TGCAGCGTTGAAGAGGTTGAGGGCTATGGCTACACCTTC. This translates into CSVEEVEGYGYTF.

The gene calls are TRBV7-8 and TRBJ2-1, with TRBD2 identical over 12 bases. CDR3 length equals 14 residues. Germline lookup yields CDR1 SGHVS and CDR2 FQNEAQ. Trimming took 3 bases from V and 13 from J; bases not matched to a gene: 7. CDR3 nucleotide sequence: TGTGCCAGCAGCTTGGACCGACTAGCGGGGGCTCAGTTCTTC. This sequence encodes CASSLDRLAGAQFF.

The rearrangement joins TRBV20-1 to TRBJ2-7; maybe TRBD2 (6 bases). The length of the CDR3 is 11 residues. Germline CDR1 and CDR2: DFQATT and SNEGSKA (reference sequence). V lost 6 bases, J lost 6 bases, and 12 bases lay in between. CDR3 amino acids: CSAPTRCEQYF. In DNA, the CDR3 is TGCAGTGCCCCGACTAGATGCGAGCAGTACTTC.

V gene TRBV7-9 combines with J gene TRBJ2-3; D is undetermined. Germline-derived CDR1 and CDR2 are SEHNR and FQNEAQ (reference sequence). The CDR3 loop spans 17 amino acids. V lost 5 bases, J lost 2 bases, and 20 bases lay in between. The CDR3: CASSARGGRLNTDTQYF. The CDR3 nucleotides read TGTGCCAGCAGCGCCCGAGGCGGCAGGCTAAACACAGATACGCAGTATTTT.

The V gene is TRBV28, the J gene TRBJ1-2; 7 nucleotides align to TRBD1. Trimming at V came to 2 bases and at J to 3 bases, leaving 6 bases not matched to a gene. The CDR3 consists of 15 residues. CDR1 and CDR2 from the germline V gene are MDHEN and SYDVKM. The CDR3 nucleotides read TGTGCCAGCAGTTTACGGGACAGATGGCACTATGGCTACACCTTC. It encodes CASSLRDRWHYGYTF.

This clonotype was seen more than once but under ten times. The chain joins TRBV29-1 to TRBJ1-2, with 11 bases identical to TRBD1. CDR3 length: 15 amino acids. Germline CDR1 is SQVTM and CDR2 is ANQGSEA. V lost 6 bases, J lost 4 bases, and 10 bases stayed unmatched. CDR3 nucleotides: TGCAGCGTGGAGGTTACCGGGACAGGGGGCTATGGCTACACCTTC. It specifies CSVEVTGTGGYGYTF.

The chain couples TRBV4-2 to TRBJ1-6; possibly TRBD1 for D (6 bases). V was clipped by 3 bases and J by 8 bases, with 14 bases between them. The V gene's germline CDR1 is LGHNA and CDR2 YNFKEQ. This CDR3 region has 15 residues. The CDR3 DNA reads TGTGCCAGCAGCCAGACAGGAGCTCTTTATTCACCCCTCCACTTT. It yields the protein CASSQTGALYSPLHF.

The chain uses TRBV25-1 and TRBJ2-1, with 9 bases matching TRBD2. V lost 3 bases and J lost 15; bases outside the gene matches: 12. Germline V gene lookup returns CDR1 MGHDK and CDR2 SYGVNS. This CDR3 has 14 amino acids. The chain's CDR3 is CASSDIMLAGDLFF. CDR3 bases: TGTGCCAGCAGTGATATAATGTTAGCGGGAGATCTGTTCTTC. The full variable domain, with the rest looked up from reference TRBV25-1 and TRBJ2-1, is EADIYQTPRYLVIGTGKKITLECSQTMGHDKMYWYQQDPGMELHLIHYSYGVNSTEKGDLSSESTVSRIRTEHFPLTLESARPSHTSQYLCASSDIMLAGDLFFGPGTRLTVL.

This chain links TRBV7-2 with TRBJ1-2; a weak D match, TRBD1 (5 bases). CDR1 and CDR2 (germline): SGHTA, FQGNSA. The length of the CDR3 is 16 residues. V lost 4 bases and J lost 8, with 23 bases in between. In DNA form, the CDR3 reads TGTGCCAGCAGCTCGTCCCGCGGAGGGGTCATTTGGGGCTACACCTTC. It is translated as CASSSSRGGVIWGYTF.

The chain employs TRBV10-3 and TRBJ1-1; D call uncertain. Germline CDR1 reads ENHRY; CDR2 reads SYGVKD. Trimming removed 2 bases from V and 8 bases from J, with 9 bases in between. This CDR3 is built from 12 residues. The CDR3 sequence: CAISEGTVEAFF. In DNA form, the CDR3 reads TGTGCCATCAGTGAGGGTACCGTCGAAGCTTTCTTT.

This clonotype has just a few counts. The gene calls are TRBV28 and TRBJ1-6; TRBD1 matches 12 bases. Germline CDR1 reads MDHEN; CDR2 reads SYDVKM. The CDR3 is 18 amino acids. The J segment lost 1 base and the V segment lost 5 bases, leaving 6 bases of the junction unmatched. The CDR3 sequence is CASSRDRGRSSYNSPLHF. CDR3 nucleotides: TGTGCCAGCAGTCGGGACAGGGGGCGGAGTTCCTATAATTCACCCCTCCACTTT.

The rearrangement links TRBV29-1 to TRBJ2-7; TRBD1 is a possible D gene (7 bases). The V gene lost 6 bases and the J gene lost 2 bases, with 17 bases spanning the gap. Germline values: CDR1 SQVTM, CDR2 ANQGSEA. The CDR3 has 14 amino acids. In DNA form, the CDR3 reads TGCAGCGTCGGGGGACAGTTTCCTCCCTACGAGCAGTACTTC. Its protein product is CSVGGQFPPYEQYF.

The gene calls are TRBV20-1 and TRBJ2-5; a weak D match, TRBD1 (6 bases). This CDR3 region has 13 residues. Germline-derived CDR1 and CDR2 are DFQATT and SNEGSKA (reference sequence). V lost 3 bases and J 11 bases, leaving 19 bases between the germline ends. The DNA of the CDR3 is TGCAGTGCTAGCATCAACTGGGGGCGAGAGCAGTACTTC. Translation gives CSASINWGREQYF.

V and J are TRBV7-9 and TRBJ2-7; D uncertain. Germline values: CDR1 SEHNR, CDR2 FQNEAQ (reference sequence). V lost 5 bases and J lost 12, with 17 bases in between. The length of the CDR3 is 12 residues. As DNA, the CDR3 is TGTGCCAGCAGCGACGACTGGCGGTGGAGGTACTTC. It yields the protein CASSDDWRWRYF.

This clonotype has only a few counts. The chain recombines TRBV4-3 with TRBJ2-1; D call uncertain. CDR1 and CDR2 from the germline V gene are LGHNA and YSLEER. The CDR3 loop spans 14 amino acids. V lost 0 bases, J lost 6 bases, and 9 bases lay in between. The CDR3 nucleotides read TGCGCCAGCAGCCAAGATATACAGACCAATGAGCAGTTCTTC. Protein product: CASSQDIQTNEQFF.

The chain carries TRBV4-1 and TRBJ1-2; D is uncertain. V lost 0 bases, J lost 9 bases, and 17 bases lay in between. There are 15 residues in the CDR3. Germline-derived CDR1 and CDR2 are MGHRA and YSYEKL. CDR3 in DNA: TGCGCCAGCAGCCAAGATCAGATAATCTATGGCAGCTACACCTTC. It codes for CASSQDQIIYGSYTF.

This clonotype was counted between two and nine times. J is TRBJ2-3 and V is TRBV7-2; 15 nucleotides line up with TRBD2. The CDR3 totals 17 residues. Per the germline V gene, CDR1 is SGHTA and CDR2 is FQGNSA. V shed 5 bases and J 7 bases; nucleotides not matched to a gene: 10. CDR3 DNA sequence: TGTGCCAGCAGCCTAGGGACTAGCGGGGGGACCGGATATACGCAGTATTTT. This translates into CASSLGTSGGTGYTQYF.

The chain has TRBV6-2 or TRBV6-3 and TRBJ2-3, with D possibly being TRBD2 (6 bases). Trimming pared 5 bases from V and 1 base from J, leaving 10 bases between. Germline lookup yields CDR1 MNHEY and CDR2 SVGEGT. CDR3 length: 14 amino acids. The DNA for the CDR3 is TGTGCCAGCAGTAATGGCGGGGGCACAGATACGCAGTATTTT. Its translation is CASSNGGGTDTQYF.